This T cell receptor (beta chain) was captured in a study of blood T cell repertoires in COVID-19. Study-wide background: Sites in the United States, Italy and Spain provided acute and convalescent COVID-19 samples. Sources were T cells, B-cell-depleted T cells, or PBMCs; the material itself was cDNA or gDNA.

In the original processing: For nucleated cells, counts were estimated from reference gene primer amplification. Using immunoSEQ multiplex PCR, the repertoire was profiled, and TCRdb retains in-frame clones only, with some absent. D and trimming come from the DNA, and the V and J calls and clone size come from that table. The data contain 59,000 or so clones, 79% of them singletons. V lost 3 bases, J lost 4 bases, and 9 bases lay in between. This CDR3 region has 13 residues. The specimen was peripheral blood. This clonotype was obtained from a man aged 55 to 70 with acute or convalescent COVID-19. The rearrangement uses TRBV12-3 or TRBV12-4 and TRBJ1-1, with D possibly TRBD1 on 5 matching bases. CDR3 DNA sequence: TGTGCCAGCAGTTTCGGGGGATTCACTGAAGCTTTCTTT. This codes for CASSFGGFTEAFF.